This TCR beta chain was found in a study of blood T cell repertoires in COVID-19. Whole-study context: Material from acute and convalescent COVID-19 was sourced from the United States, Italy and Spain.

Germline V gives CDR1 SGHTA, CDR2 FQGNSA. The ends were cut back, 5 bases at V and 6 bases at J, with 16 bases in the middle. The CDR3 extends over 15 amino acids. The data were produced by immunoSEQ multiplex PCR, yet TCRdb's version contains in-frame clones alone and is incomplete. This table holds 140,000 to 150,000 clones, over 75% found once. The origin of this receptor is a man between 60 and 70 years old with active or convalescent COVID-19. Material: peripheral blood. The chain uses TRBV7-2 and TRBJ1-4, with D hard to call. The CDR3: CASSPRHRMYEKLFF. In DNA, the CDR3 is TGTGCCAGCAGCCCTCGACATCGTATGTATGAAAAACTGTTTTTT.